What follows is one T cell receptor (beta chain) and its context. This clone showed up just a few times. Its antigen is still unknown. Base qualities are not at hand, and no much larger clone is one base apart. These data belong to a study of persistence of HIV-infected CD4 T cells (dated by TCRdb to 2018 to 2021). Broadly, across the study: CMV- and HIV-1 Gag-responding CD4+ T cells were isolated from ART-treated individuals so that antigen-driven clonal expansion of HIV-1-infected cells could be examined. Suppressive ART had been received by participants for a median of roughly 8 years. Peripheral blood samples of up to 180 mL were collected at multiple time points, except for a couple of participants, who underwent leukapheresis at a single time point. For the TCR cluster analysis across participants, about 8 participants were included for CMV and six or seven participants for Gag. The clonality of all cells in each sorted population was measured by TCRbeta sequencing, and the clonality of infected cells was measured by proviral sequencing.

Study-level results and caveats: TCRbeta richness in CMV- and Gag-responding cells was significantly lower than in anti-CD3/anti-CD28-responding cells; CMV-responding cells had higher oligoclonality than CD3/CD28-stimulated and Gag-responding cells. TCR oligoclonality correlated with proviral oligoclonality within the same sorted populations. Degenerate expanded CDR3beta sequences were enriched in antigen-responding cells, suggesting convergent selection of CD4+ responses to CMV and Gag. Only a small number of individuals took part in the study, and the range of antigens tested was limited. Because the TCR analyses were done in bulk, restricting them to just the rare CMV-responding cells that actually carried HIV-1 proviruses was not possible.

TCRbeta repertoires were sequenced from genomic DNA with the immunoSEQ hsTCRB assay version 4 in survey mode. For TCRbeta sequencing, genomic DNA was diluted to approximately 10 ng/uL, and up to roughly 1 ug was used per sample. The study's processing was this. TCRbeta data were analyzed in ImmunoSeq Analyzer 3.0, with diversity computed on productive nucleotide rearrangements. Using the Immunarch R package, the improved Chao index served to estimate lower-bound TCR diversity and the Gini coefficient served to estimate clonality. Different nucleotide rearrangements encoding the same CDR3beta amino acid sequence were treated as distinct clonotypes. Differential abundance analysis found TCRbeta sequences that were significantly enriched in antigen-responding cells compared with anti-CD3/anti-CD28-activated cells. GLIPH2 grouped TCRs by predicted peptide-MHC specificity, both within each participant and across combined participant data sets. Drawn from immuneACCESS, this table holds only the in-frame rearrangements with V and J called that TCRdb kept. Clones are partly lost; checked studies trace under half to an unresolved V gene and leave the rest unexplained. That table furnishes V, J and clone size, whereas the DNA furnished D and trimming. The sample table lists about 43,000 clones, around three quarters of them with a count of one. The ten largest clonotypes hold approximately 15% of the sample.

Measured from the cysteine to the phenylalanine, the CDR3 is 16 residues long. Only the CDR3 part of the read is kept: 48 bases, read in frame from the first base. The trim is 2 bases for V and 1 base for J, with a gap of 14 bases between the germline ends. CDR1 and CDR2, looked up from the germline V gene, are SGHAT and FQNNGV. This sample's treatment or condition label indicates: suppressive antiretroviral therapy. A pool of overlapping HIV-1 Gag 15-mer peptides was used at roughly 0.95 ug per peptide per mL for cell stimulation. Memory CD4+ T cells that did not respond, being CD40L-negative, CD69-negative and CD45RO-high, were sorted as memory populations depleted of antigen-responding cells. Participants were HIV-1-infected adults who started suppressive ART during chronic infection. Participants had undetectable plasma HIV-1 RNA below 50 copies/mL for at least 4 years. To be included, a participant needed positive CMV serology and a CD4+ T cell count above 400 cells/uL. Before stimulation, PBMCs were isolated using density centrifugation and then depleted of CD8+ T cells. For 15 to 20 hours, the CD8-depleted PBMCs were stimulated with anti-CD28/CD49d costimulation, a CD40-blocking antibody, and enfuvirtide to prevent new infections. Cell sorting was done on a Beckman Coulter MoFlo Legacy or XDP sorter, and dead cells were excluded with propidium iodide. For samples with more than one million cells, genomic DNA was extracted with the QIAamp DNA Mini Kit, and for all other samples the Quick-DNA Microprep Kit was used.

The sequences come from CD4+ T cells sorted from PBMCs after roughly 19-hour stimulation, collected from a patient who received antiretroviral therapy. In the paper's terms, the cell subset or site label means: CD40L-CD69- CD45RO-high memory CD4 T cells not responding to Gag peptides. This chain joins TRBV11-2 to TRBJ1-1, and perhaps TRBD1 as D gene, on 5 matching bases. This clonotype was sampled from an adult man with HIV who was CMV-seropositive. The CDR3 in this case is CASSLKHITGNTEAFF. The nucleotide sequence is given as TGTGCCAGCAGCTTAAAGCATATAACAGGGAACACTGAAGCTTTCTTT.